A single sample gave rise to the 30 T cell receptor beta chains below, sequenced in a study of shared clonotypes between healthy human individuals. Using immunoSEQ multiplex PCR, the repertoire was profiled, and TCRdb retains in-frame clones only, with some absent. The profile covers millions of clones, with over 85% appearing a single time and 0.1% to 0.15% taken by the ten largest. Sequencing was performed on naive CD4+ T cells sorted from blood. Subset indicated: CD45RA+ positively selected. Every receptor here comes from a man younger than 35 in good health.

The table lists this clone with a count of one. The chain recombines TRBV28 with TRBJ2-4; perhaps D is TRBD1 or TRBD2 (6 bases each). The CDR3 length is 21 residues. CDR1 is MDHEN, CDR2 SYDVKM, per germline. The V and J ends lost 5 bases and 0 bases respectively, with 29 bases between them. This CDR3 is CASSHDPGGQTSSLAKNIQYF. The DNA for the CDR3 is TGTGCCAGCAGTCATGACCCCGGCGGACAGACTAGTTCATTAGCCAAAAACATTCAGTACTTC.

The table lists this clone with many counts. The rearrangement links TRBV2 to TRBJ2-7; 7 bases align to TRBD1. The CDR3 has 14 amino acids. Germline assignment: CDR1 SNHLY and CDR2 FYNNEI. V was clipped by 7 bases and J by 3 bases; unmatched bases: 9. This CDR3 reads CASKSGTEFYEQYF. In DNA form, the CDR3 reads TGTGCCAGCAAGTCCGGGACAGAGTTCTACGAGCAGTACTTC.

V usage is TRBV28 and J usage is TRBJ1-2; no clear D gene. This CDR3 has 12 residues. The germline V gene has CDR1 MDHEN and CDR2 SYDVKM. The V gene lost 6 bases and the J gene lost 4 bases, with 9 bases spanning the gap. The CDR3: CASRAHGYGYTF. In DNA form, the CDR3 reads TGTGCCAGCAGAGCGCACGGCTATGGCTACACCTTC.

The sample holds one count of this clone. The chain carries TRBV14 and TRBJ1-2; D perhaps matches TRBD1 (5 bases). The length of the CDR3 is 14 residues. Trimming left V 1 base short and J 11 bases short, with 17 bases between. Germline V lookup: CDR1 SGHDN, CDR2 FVKESK. The CDR3, as DNA: TGTGCCAGCAGCCAAGGAGGGGCCTTCAAGGGATACACCTTC. It codes for CASSQGGAFKGYTF.

This chain joins TRBV5-1 and TRBJ2-7; D ambiguous. Looked up from germline, CDR1 is SGHRS and CDR2 is YFSETQ. The CDR3 runs 13 residues. Trimming removed 2 bases at V and 0 bases at J, with 6 bases between. The DNA of the CDR3 is TGCGCCAGCAGCTTTGGGGACTCCTACGAGCAGTACTTC. Amino acid sequence: CASSFGDSYEQYF.

The gene calls are TRBV7-9 and TRBJ2-3, with 9 bases lining up with TRBD2. Germline V lookup: CDR1 SEHNR, CDR2 FQNEAQ (reference sequence). The CDR3 length is 16 residues. The J segment lost 0 bases and the V segment lost 3 bases, leaving 4 bases of the junction unmatched. CDR3 bases: TGTGCCAGCAGCTTCCCCACTAGCGGGAGCACAGATACGCAGTATTTT. Translated: CASSFPTSGSTDTQYF. Variable domain in full (rest from reference TRBV7-9 and TRBJ2-3): DTGVSQNPRHKITKRGQNVTFRCDPISEHNRLYWYRQTLGQGPEFLTYFQNEAQLEKSRLLSDRFSAERPKGSFSTLEIQRTEQGDSAMYLCASSFPTSGSTDTQYFGPGTRLTVL.

The rearrangement joins TRBV29-1 to TRBJ1-2; possibly TRBD1 for D (5 bases). CDR3 length: 12 amino acids. Between the trimmed V and J ends, which lost 7 bases and 6 bases, there was a span of 15 bases. The germline V gene encodes CDR1 SQVTM and CDR2 ANQGSEA. The CDR3 protein is CSALGVADGYTF. The CDR3 nucleotides read TGCAGCGCTTTAGGGGTTGCTGATGGCTACACCTTC. Filled out from reference TRBV29-1 and TRBJ1-2, the complete variable domain reads SAVISQKPSRDICQRGTSLTIQCQVDSQVTMMFWYRQQPGQSLTLIATANQGSEATYESGFVIDKFPISRPNLTFSTLTVSNMSPEDSSIYLCSALGVADGYTFGSGTRLTVV.

For this clone: Other DNA sequences of this sample code for an identical CDR3. The V gene is TRBV18, the J gene TRBJ2-5, with D unclear. CDR3 length: 13 amino acids. Germline V CDR1 and CDR2: KGHSH, LQKENI. With 4 bases removed from V and 1 base from J, the gap between germline ends came to 7 bases. CDR3 in amino acids: CASSRTPQETQYF. Written as DNA, the CDR3 is TGTGCCAGCTCACGAACGCCCCAAGAGACCCAGTACTTC.

This chain uses TRBV9 with TRBJ1-2; possible D gene TRBD1, 5 bases. The CDR3 length is 17 residues. V gave up 4 bases and J gave up 4 bases, with 23 bases separating them. From germline, CDR1 is SGDLS and CDR2 YYNGEE. The CDR3 loop is CASSPPTGTLFSYGYTF. CDR3 DNA sequence: TGTGCCAGCAGCCCACCCACTGGGACCTTGTTCAGCTATGGCTACACCTTC.

V usage is TRBV4-3 and J usage is TRBJ2-7; D possibly corresponds to TRBD2 (6 bases). Trimming left V 3 bases short and J 4 bases short, with 13 bases between. CDR3 length: 14 amino acids. Germline values: CDR1 LGHNA, CDR2 YSLEER. The CDR3 reads CASSQSPGEYEQYF. Here the CDR3 DNA reads TGCGCCAGCAGCCAGAGTCCGGGGGAGTACGAGCAGTACTTC.

V and J are TRBV5-1 and TRBJ1-3; 8 nucleotides line up with TRBD1. Germline values: CDR1 SGHRS, CDR2 YFSETQ. This CDR3 comprises 16 residues. The V gene end was trimmed by 4 bases and the J gene end by 3 bases; junction bases not matched to a gene: 9. The CDR3 DNA sequence: TGCGCCAGCAGCATGGAACCGACAGGGGTTGGAAACACCATATATTTT. Translated: CASSMEPTGVGNTIYF.

Here the CDR3 reads CASSLLSQGKSYEQYF. The CDR3 DNA reads TGCGCCAGCAGCTTGCTCTCCCAGGGGAAAAGCTACGAGCAGTACTTC. The chain uses TRBV5-1 and TRBJ2-7; maybe TRBD1 (6 bases). Germline CDR1 is SGHRS and CDR2 is YFSETQ. This CDR3 contains 16 residues. V was clipped by 1 base and J by 3 bases, with 17 bases between them. Supplemented by reference TRBV5-1 and TRBJ2-7, the full variable domain reads KAGVTQTPRYLIKTRGQQVTLSCSPISGHRSVSWYQQTPGQGLQFLFEYFSETQRNKGNFPGRFSGRQFSNSRSEMNVSTLELGDSALYLCASSLLSQGKSYEQYFGPGTRLTVT.

Concerning this clone itself: The sample contains more than one DNA sequence encoding this CDR3. This chain uses TRBV18 with TRBJ1-2, with D unclear. The V end lost 2 bases, the J end lost 5 bases, and 9 bases lay between the germline ends. Germline CDR1 reads KGHSH; CDR2 reads LQKENI. The CDR3 totals 13 residues. The DNA of the CDR3 is TGTGCCAGCTCACCAACCACCAATTATGGCTACACCTTC. This sequence encodes CASSPTTNYGYTF.

The count of this clone is one. Other DNA sequences in the same sample also yield this CDR3. V and J are TRBV19 and TRBJ2-7; no clear D gene. CDR3 length: 14 residues. The germline CDR1 and CDR2 sequences are LNHDA and SQIVND (reference sequence). The V and J ends lost 9 bases and 4 bases respectively, with 19 bases between them. The CDR3 protein is CASSSGLGSYEQYF. DNA for the CDR3: TGTGCCAGCTCCTCTGGCCTAGGGTCTTACGAGCAGTACTTC.

The chain carries TRBV30 and TRBJ2-3; TRBD2 agrees at 9 bases. CDR3 size: 13 residues. CDR1 GTSNPN and CDR2 SVGIG come from the germline V gene (reference sequence). The V gene end was trimmed by 3 bases and the J gene end by 6 bases; junction bases not matched to a gene: 4. The CDR3 DNA sequence: TGTGCCTGGAGGTCGGCGGGGGGGGATACGCAGTATTTT. It translates to CAWRSAGGDTQYF.

The chain links TRBV19 to TRBJ1-6; no reliable D call. This CDR3 region has 19 residues. V was trimmed by 3 bases and J by 2 bases, leaving 20 bases between them. Germline lookup yields CDR1 LNHDA and CDR2 SQIVND (reference sequence). The chain's CDR3 is CASSIFSRAAGTYNSPLHF. CDR3 DNA: TGTGCCAGTAGTATTTTTTCTCGGGCAGCCGGAACCTATAATTCACCCCTCCACTTT.

As for this clone: Relative to the germline gene, one junction end is altered; a read error may explain this. The V call is TRBV5-6, the J call TRBJ2-7, with D unresolved. Germline V gene lookup returns CDR1 SGHDT and CDR2 YYEEEE. This CDR3 spans 13 amino acids. CDR3 DNA: TGTGCCAGCAGTTTGGTAGAATCCTACGAGCAGTACTTC. Its protein is CASSLVESYEQYF.

This chain connects TRBV6-5 to TRBJ1-2; D ambiguous. Germline lookup yields CDR1 MNHEY and CDR2 SVGAGI. V gave up 6 bases and J gave up 4 bases, with 12 bases separating them. The CDR3 is 13 amino acids. The DNA for the CDR3 is TGTGCCAGCAGGGCGATAAGTGGCTATGGCTACACCTTC. Translated: CASRAISGYGYTF.

The chain uses TRBV4-3 and TRBJ1-6; D ambiguous. The V gene lost 0 bases and the J gene lost 10 bases, with 13 bases spanning the gap. The CDR3 is 15 amino acids. Germline V gives CDR1 LGHNA, CDR2 YSLEER. Here the CDR3 reads CASSQDVRHGSPLHF. The CDR3 nucleotides are TGCGCCAGCAGCCAAGATGTCCGGCACGGGTCACCCCTCCACTTT.

The chain carries TRBV6-1 and TRBJ2-7, with D perhaps TRBD1 (6 bases). The length of the CDR3 is 15 residues. V shed 5 bases and J shed 3 bases, with 17 bases lying between them. The germline V gene has CDR1 MNHNS and CDR2 SASEGT. The CDR3 loop reads CASSLPGGGGYEQYF. The DNA of the CDR3 is TGTGCCAGCAGTCTCCCTGGGGGCGGTGGCTACGAGCAGTACTTC.

In its sample, this clone was seen once. J is TRBJ2-7 and V is TRBV18, with D perhaps matching TRBD2 (5 bases). This CDR3 spans 15 amino acids. Trimming stripped 3 bases from V and 0 bases from J, with 12 bases between. Per the germline V gene, CDR1 is KGHSH and CDR2 is LQKENI. Written as DNA, the CDR3 is TGTGCCAGCTCACCGATGAGGGATAGCTCCTACGAGCAGTACTTC. It yields the protein CASSPMRDSSYEQYF. The full variable domain, in which reference TRBV18 and TRBJ2-7 provide the parts outside the CDR3, is NAGVMQNPRHLVRRRGQEARLRCSPMKGHSHVYWYRQLPEEGLKFMVYLQKENIIDESGMPKERFSAEFPKEGPSILRIQQVVRGDSAAYFCASSPMRDSSYEQYFGPGTRLTVT.

The chain carries TRBV5-6 and TRBJ1-6; no clear D. The CDR3 runs 14 residues. The germline V gene has CDR1 SGHDT and CDR2 YYEEEE. Trimming removed 2 bases at V and 7 bases at J, with 10 bases between. The CDR3 DNA is TGTGCCAGCAGCTTCATGGTCTCCAATTCACCCCTCCACTTT. The encoded protein is CASSFMVSNSPLHF.

Concerning this clone: At one boundary the junction diverges from the germline segment, which might be a read error. The rearrangement joins TRBV10-3 to TRBJ1-2; TRBD1 might be the D (6 bases). Germline V lookup: CDR1 ENHRY, CDR2 SYGVKD. The length of the CDR3 is 14 residues. DNA of the CDR3: TGTGCCACCCGCGGTGGCAGGGGTGGATATGACTACACCTTC. This sequence encodes CATRGGRGGYDYTF.

V usage is TRBV21-1 and J usage is TRBJ2-3. TRBV21-1 constitutes a pseudogene. CDR3 length: 13 amino acids. In DNA form, the CDR3 reads TGTGCCAGCAGCACGGGCCGGAAGGATACGCAGTATTTT. Protein: CASSTGRKDTQYF.

The rearrangement links TRBV7-2 to TRBJ1-2; no clear D gene. Per germline, CDR1 SGHTA and CDR2 FQGNSA. The CDR3 length is 16 residues. V was trimmed by 1 base and J by 0 bases, leaving 12 bases between them. The CDR3 loop reads CASSLDVLGTNYGYTF. The CDR3 DNA reads TGTGCCAGCAGCTTAGACGTGCTCGGGACTAACTATGGCTACACCTTC.

This clone was recorded only once. The J gene is TRBJ2-7, the V gene TRBV5-1; D uncertain. Trimming took off 3 bases at V and 6 bases at J, with 16 bases between the two ends. The CDR3 length is 14 residues. The germline CDR1 and CDR2 sequences are SGHRS and YFSETQ. CDR3 nucleotide sequence: TGCGCCAGCAGCTACGGGCCGGAACTCGGCGAGCAGTACTTC. This gives the protein CASSYGPELGEQYF.

The V gene is TRBV10-2, the J gene TRBJ2-7, with 8 bases fitting TRBD1. The CDR3 has 14 amino acids. V gave up 7 bases and J gave up 2 bases; unmatched junction bases: 7. In germline, CDR1 is WSHSY, CDR2 SAAADI. CDR3 sequence (DNA): TGCGCCAGCAAGGGGACAGGCGACGCCTACGAGCAGTACTTC. It yields the protein CASKGTGDAYEQYF.

The V call is TRBV7-9, the J call TRBJ1-6; perhaps TRBD1 as D (5 bases). Per germline, CDR1 SEHNR and CDR2 FQNEAQ (reference sequence). CDR3 size: 14 residues. V dropped 4 bases and J dropped 8 bases, with 12 bases sitting between them. Here the CDR3 reads CASSSGGVHSPLHF. The CDR3 DNA follows: TGTGCCAGCAGCTCCGGGGGTGTTCATTCACCCCTCCACTTT.

The chain is built from TRBV5-4 and TRBJ2-7, with a possible D match to TRBD2 (7 bases). Between the trimmed V and J ends, which lost 4 bases and 0 bases, there was a span of 20 bases. This CDR3 is built from 17 residues. Germline CDR1 is SGHNT and CDR2 is YYREEE (reference sequence). For the CDR3, the DNA is TGTGCCAGCAGCAACCCGCCGGGGGGCCCGCTCTCCTACGAGCAGTACTTC. It translates to CASSNPPGGPLSYEQYF.

This chain joins TRBV6-6 and TRBJ1-2; tentative D call: TRBD1 (5 bases). The germline gives CDR1 MNHNY, CDR2 SVGAGI (reference sequence). The length of the CDR3 is 10 residues. V was shortened by 10 bases and J by 4 bases, with 7 bases between the two germline ends. The CDR3, as DNA: TGTGCCACCGACAGCTATGGCTACACCTTC. It encodes CATDSYGYTF.